This TCR beta chain was recovered during a study of shared clonotypes between healthy human individuals. General observations from the study: Clonotypes shared by all four donors outscored non-shared clonotypes in generation probability. It was the few donors that limited the genetic and exposure-history diversity represented.

Per germline, CDR1 WSHSY and CDR2 SAAADI. Trimming left V 6 bases short and J 5 bases short, with 11 bases between. The CDR3 covers 13 residues. Clones were read by immunoSEQ multiplex PCR, and TCRdb kept only the in-frame ones, dropping some. The sample has 1,400,000 or so clones, approximately 98.5% seen once. In this sample, this clone turned up once. Its specificity is not known. The rearrangement links TRBV10-2 to TRBJ1-5; D is ambiguous. Sequenced sample: naive CD4+ T cells sorted from blood. Regarding subset: CD45RA+ positively selected. The receptor was isolated from a man under 40 in good health. This chain's CDR3 is CASSIHRDQPQHF. Written as DNA, the CDR3 is TGCGCCAGCAGCATACATAGGGATCAGCCCCAGCATTTT.